This entry lists 22 T cell receptor beta chains sequenced from one sample in a study of OX40 agonist ivuxolimab in advanced cancers. Using immunoSEQ multiplex PCR, the repertoire was profiled, and TCRdb retains in-frame clones only, with some absent. The sample yields some 69,000 clones, 80% seen once. The material sequenced was CD4+ or CD8+ T cells sorted from blood, taken in a trial of the OX40 agonist ivuxolimab. The receptors come from an adult with an advanced solid tumor such as melanoma, head and neck, liver or kidney cancer.

The chain has TRBV2 and TRBJ1-5; 8 bases align to TRBD1. CDR3 size: 14 residues. J gave up 2 bases and V 6 bases, and 3 bases lay outside the gene matches. Germline loops: CDR1 SNHLY, CDR2 FYNNEI. The CDR3 loop is CASRQDRGNQPQHF. CDR3 DNA sequence: TGTGCCAGCAGACAGGACAGGGGCAATCAGCCCCAGCATTTT.

The chain links TRBV9 to TRBJ2-3; 7 nucleotides agree with TRBD2. The ends lost 4 bases at V and 6 bases at J; junction bases unmatched: 8. Germline V gene data show CDR1 as SGDLS and CDR2 as YYNGEE. The CDR3 spans 14 residues. The CDR3 DNA is TGTGCCAGCAGCCCCGGACTAGTGCCCGATACGCAGTATTTT. Translating it yields CASSPGLVPDTQYF. Variable domain in full (rest from reference TRBV9 and TRBJ2-3): DSGVTQTPKHLITATGQRVTLRCSPRSGDLSVYWYQQSLDQGLQFLIQYYNGEERAKGNILERFSAQQFPDLHSELNLSSLELGDSALYFCASSPGLVPDTQYFGPGTRLTVL.

V gene TRBV27 combines with J gene TRBJ2-5; D is perhaps TRBD1 or TRBD2 (6 bases each). Trimming removed 8 bases from V and 7 bases from J, with 17 bases in between. The CDR3 covers 13 residues. Germline V CDR1 and CDR2: MNHEY, SMNVEV (reference sequence). CDR3 sequence reads: CASAVTGAGTQYF. The DNA of the CDR3 is TGTGCCAGCGCGGTGACGGGGGCGGGGACCCAGTACTTC.

The rearrangement links TRBV5-1 to TRBJ2-2; D might be TRBD1 or TRBD2, each matching 5 bases. V lost 5 bases, J lost 3 bases, and 17 bases lay in between. The CDR3 consists of 16 residues. CDR1 is SGHRS, CDR2 YFSETQ, per germline. The CDR3, as DNA: TGCGCCAGCAGAATCGGGGACCCTTTATACACCGGGGAGCTGTTTTTT. This codes for CASRIGDPLYTGELFF.

This chain connects TRBV28 to TRBJ1-4; the match to TRBD1 covers 9 bases. V trimming: 4 bases; J trimming: 3 bases; junction bases outside the gene matches: 15. CDR3 length: 19 amino acids. Germline CDR1 and CDR2: MDHEN and SYDVKM. This CDR3 is CASSSPFRDRDRANEKLFF. CDR3 nucleotides: TGTGCCAGCAGTTCACCTTTCCGGGACAGGGACAGGGCTAATGAAAAACTGTTTTTT.

The chain joins TRBV18 to TRBJ2-3, with D unresolved. The CDR3 sequence is 14 residues long. Germline V gives CDR1 KGHSH, CDR2 LQKENI. V lost 2 bases and J lost 4, with 10 bases in between. CDR3 coding DNA: TGTGCCAGCTCACCAGAGCCTGGGGCAGATACGCAGTATTTT. Encoded protein: CASSPEPGADTQYF. Using reference TRBV18 and TRBJ2-3 for the parts outside the CDR3, the full variable domain is NAGVMQNPRHLVRRRGQEARLRCSPMKGHSHVYWYRQLPEEGLKFMVYLQKENIIDESGMPKERFSAEFPKEGPSILRIQQVVRGDSAAYFCASSPEPGADTQYFGPGTRLTVL.

The V call is TRBV6-1, the J call TRBJ1-1, with unresolved D. The CDR3 extends over 13 amino acids. Germline-derived CDR1 and CDR2 are MNHNS and SASEGT. Trimming removed 4 bases at V and 5 bases at J, with 11 bases between. The CDR3 loop reads CASSVLRETEAFF. In DNA form, the CDR3 reads TGTGCCAGCAGTGTTCTGAGGGAGACTGAAGCTTTCTTT.

This chain joins TRBV2 and TRBJ2-7, with no clear D. Germline V gene data show CDR1 as SNHLY and CDR2 as FYNNEI. The CDR3 spans 11 residues. V lost 8 bases, J lost 3 bases, and 8 bases lay in between. CDR3 protein: CASQPFYEQYF. The CDR3 coding sequence is TGTGCCAGCCAGCCTTTCTACGAGCAGTACTTC.

The J gene is TRBJ2-5, the V gene TRBV2; unclear D gene. Trimming took off 1 base at V and 6 bases at J, with 0 bases between the two ends. The CDR3 length is 10 residues. The germline CDR1 and CDR2 sequences are SNHLY and FYNNEI. The CDR3 loop reads CASSEETQYF. Written as DNA, the CDR3 is TGTGCCAGCAGTGAAGAGACCCAGTACTTC.

In its sample, this clone was seen a few times. The chain uses TRBV7-3 and TRBJ2-2; D perhaps matches TRBD1 (6 bases). Germline V lookup: CDR1 SGHTA, CDR2 FQGTGA. This CDR3 has 16 amino acids. The V gene lost 5 bases and the J gene lost 0 bases, with 13 bases spanning the gap. CDR3 protein: CASSPQGQTNTGELFF. The CDR3 DNA is TGTGCCAGCAGCCCCCAGGGACAAACGAACACCGGGGAGCTGTTTTTT. Filled out from reference TRBV7-3 and TRBJ2-2, the complete variable domain reads GAGVSQTPSNKVTEKGKYVELRCDPISGHTALYWYRQSLGQGPEFLIYFQGTGAADDSGLPNDRFFAVRPEGSVSTLKIQRTERGDSAVYLCASSPQGQTNTGELFFGEGSRLTVL.

The V call is TRBV14, the J call TRBJ1-1, with D possibly TRBD1 on 5 matching bases. In germline, CDR1 is SGHDN, CDR2 FVKESK. V was pared by 1 base and J by 3 bases, with 15 bases between. The CDR3 runs to 16 residues. The CDR3 here is CASSQVPRVRDTEAFF. The CDR3, as DNA: TGTGCCAGCAGCCAAGTCCCCAGGGTTAGGGACACTGAAGCTTTCTTT. Complete variable domain (other parts from reference TRBV14 and TRBJ1-1): EAGVTQFPSHSVIEKGQTVTLRCDPISGHDNLYWYRRVMGKEIKFLLHFVKESKQDESGMPNNRFLAERTGGTYSTLKVQPAELEDSGVYFCASSQVPRVRDTEAFFGQGTRLTVV.

The chain recombines TRBV19 with TRBJ2-1; 12 bases are shared with TRBD2. This CDR3 region has 14 residues. CDR1 LNHDA and CDR2 SQIVND come from the germline V gene (reference sequence). The trim removed 5 bases at V and 7 bases at J, leaving 3 bases unmatched. This CDR3 reads CASSPGLAGNEQFF. Written as DNA, the CDR3 is TGTGCCAGTAGTCCTGGACTAGCGGGGAATGAGCAGTTCTTC.

V and J are TRBV2 and TRBJ1-1, with D perhaps matching TRBD1 (5 bases). Germline V gene lookup returns CDR1 SNHLY and CDR2 FYNNEI. The CDR3 has 13 residues. V lost 3 bases, J lost 3 bases, and 8 bases lay in between. CDR3 DNA: TGTGCCAGCAGTGATTGGGGGGACACTGAAGCTTTCTTT. Translating gives CASSDWGDTEAFF. The whole variable domain, remainder taken from reference TRBV2 and TRBJ1-1, is EPEVTQTPSHQVTQMGQEVILRCVPISNHLYFYWYRQILGQKVEFLVSFYNNEISEKSEIFDDQFSVERPDGSNFTLKIRSTKLEDSAMYFCASSDWGDTEAFFGQGTRLTVV.

The chain is built from TRBV7-9 and TRBJ2-1; TRBD1 might be the D (6 bases). This CDR3 comprises 16 residues. Trimming pared 1 base from V and 2 bases from J, leaving 12 bases between. CDR1 is SEHNR, CDR2 FQNEAQ, per germline (reference sequence). The CDR3 spells CASSLGGRTAYNEQFF. The CDR3 DNA reads as TGTGCCAGCAGCTTAGGGGGCAGGACAGCCTACAATGAGCAGTTCTTC.

This chain uses TRBV4-1 with TRBJ1-5, with 7 bases matching TRBD1. This CDR3 has 17 residues. Germline loops: CDR1 MGHRA, CDR2 YSYEKL. V was pared by 4 bases and J by 1 base, with 10 bases of the junction left unmatched. This CDR3 is CASSPQDLTGSNQPQHF. The CDR3, as DNA: TGCGCCAGCAGCCCCCAAGATTTGACAGGGAGCAATCAGCCCCAGCATTTT.

The chain couples TRBV15 to TRBJ2-1; 7 bases match TRBD2. The CDR3 runs 16 residues. J was trimmed by 8 bases and V by 0 bases; bases with no gene match: 10. Germline values: CDR1 LNHNV, CDR2 YYDKDF (reference sequence). The CDR3 region is CATSRDGASGIDEQFF. The CDR3 region has the DNA TGTGCCACCAGCAGAGATGGGGCTAGCGGTATCGATGAGCAGTTCTTC.

This clone was picked up one time. The J gene is TRBJ1-1, the V gene TRBV7-6; no clear D gene. CDR1 is SGHVS, CDR2 FNYEAQ, per germline. The CDR3 length is 16 residues. Trimming stripped 0 bases from V and 0 bases from J, with 11 bases between. The CDR3 sequence is CASSLAPVSMNTEAFF. CDR3 sequence (DNA): TGTGCCAGCAGCTTAGCGCCTGTATCCATGAACACTGAAGCTTTCTTT. Drawing the rest from reference TRBV7-6 and TRBJ1-1, the complete variable domain is GAGVSQSPRYKVTKRGQDVALRCDPISGHVSLYWYRQALGQGPEFLTYFNYEAQQDKSGLPNDRFSAERPEGSISTLTIQRTEQRDSAMYRCASSLAPVSMNTEAFFGQGTRLTVV.

The chain carries TRBV28 and TRBJ1-5; 7 nucleotides align to TRBD1. The CDR3 loop spans 16 amino acids. Germline V gene lookup returns CDR1 MDHEN and CDR2 SYDVKM. V lost 10 bases and J lost 3; bases outside the gene matches: 15. The CDR3 here is CATVIQTGRNNQPQHF. The CDR3 region has the DNA TGTGCCACCGTAATTCAGACAGGGCGAAACAATCAGCCCCAGCATTTT.

This clone was picked up a small number of times. CDR3 loop: CASSPAGDSNQPQHF. The CDR3 nucleotides are TGTGCCAGCAGTCCGGCAGGGGATAGCAATCAGCCCCAGCATTTT. This chain joins TRBV7-9 and TRBJ1-5; weak D call: TRBD1 (6 bases). Trimming removed 6 bases from V and 0 bases from J, with 12 bases in between. CDR1 and CDR2 (germline): SEHNR, FQNEAQ (reference sequence). The CDR3 runs 15 residues.

With respect to this clone: Other DNA variants within this sample encode the same CDR3. The chain carries TRBV5-1 and TRBJ2-5; 9 bases agree with TRBD1. The CDR3 is 15 residues long. V dropped 3 bases and J dropped 5; count of bases not matched to a gene: 8. CDR1 is SGHRS, CDR2 YFSETQ, per germline. This chain's CDR3 is CASSSGTGTGETQYF. The CDR3 DNA reads TGCGCCAGCAGCTCGGGGACAGGGACGGGGGAGACCCAGTACTTC.

V and J are TRBV7-9 and TRBJ1-4; D remains unclear. The CDR3 consists of 14 residues. In germline, CDR1 is SEHNR, CDR2 FQNEAQ (reference sequence). V lost 7 bases and J lost 1, with 10 bases in between. The CDR3 here is CASTVGITNEKLFF. The CDR3 DNA follows: TGTGCCAGCACTGTGGGCATAACTAATGAAAAACTGTTTTTT.

The chain joins TRBV10-3 to TRBJ2-7; 9 positions agree with TRBD1. The CDR3 is 14 amino acids. CDR1 is ENHRY, CDR2 SYGVKD, per germline. Trimming removed 10 bases from V and 4 bases from J; junction bases left unmatched: 11. The CDR3 sequence: CATSSGTGMYEQYF. The CDR3 nucleotides are TGTGCCACATCCTCCGGGACAGGGATGTACGAGCAGTACTTC.